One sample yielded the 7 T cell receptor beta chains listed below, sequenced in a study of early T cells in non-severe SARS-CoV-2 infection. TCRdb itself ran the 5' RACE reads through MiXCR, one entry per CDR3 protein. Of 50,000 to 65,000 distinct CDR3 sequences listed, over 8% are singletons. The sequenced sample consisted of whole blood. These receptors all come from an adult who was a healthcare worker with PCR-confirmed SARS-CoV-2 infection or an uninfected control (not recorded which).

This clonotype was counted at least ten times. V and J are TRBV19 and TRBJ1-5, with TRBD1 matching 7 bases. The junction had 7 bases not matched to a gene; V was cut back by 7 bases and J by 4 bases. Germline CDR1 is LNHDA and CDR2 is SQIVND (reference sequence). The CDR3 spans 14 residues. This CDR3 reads CASNRQGRNQPQHF. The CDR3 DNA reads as TGTGCCAGTAATCGACAGGGTCGTAATCAGCCCCAGCATTTT. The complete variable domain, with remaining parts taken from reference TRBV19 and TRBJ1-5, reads DGGITQSPKYLFRKEGQNVTLSCEQNLNHDAMYWYRQDPGQGLRLIYYSQIVNDFQKGDIAEGYSVSREKKESFPLTVTSAQKNPTAFYLCASNRQGRNQPQHFGDGTRLSIL.

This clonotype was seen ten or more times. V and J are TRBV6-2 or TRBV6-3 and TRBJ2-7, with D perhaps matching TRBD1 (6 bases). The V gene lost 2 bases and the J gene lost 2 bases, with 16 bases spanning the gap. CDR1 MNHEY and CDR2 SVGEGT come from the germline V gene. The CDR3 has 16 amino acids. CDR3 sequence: CASSYRGADRTYEQYF. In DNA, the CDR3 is TGTGCCAGCAGTTACAGGGGCGCGGACAGAACCTACGAGCAGTACTTC.

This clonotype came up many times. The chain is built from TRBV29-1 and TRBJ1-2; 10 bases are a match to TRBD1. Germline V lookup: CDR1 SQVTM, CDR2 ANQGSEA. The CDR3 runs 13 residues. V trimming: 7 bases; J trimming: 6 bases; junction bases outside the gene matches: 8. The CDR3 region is CSDRDRGPDGYTF. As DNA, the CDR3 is TGCAGCGACCGCGACAGGGGGCCAGATGGCTACACCTTC. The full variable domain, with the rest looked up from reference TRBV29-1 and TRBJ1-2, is SAVISQKPSRDICQRGTSLTIQCQVDSQVTMMFWYRQQPGQSLTLIATANQGSEATYESGFVIDKFPISRPNLTFSTLTVSNMSPEDSSIYLCSDRDRGPDGYTFGSGTRLTVV.

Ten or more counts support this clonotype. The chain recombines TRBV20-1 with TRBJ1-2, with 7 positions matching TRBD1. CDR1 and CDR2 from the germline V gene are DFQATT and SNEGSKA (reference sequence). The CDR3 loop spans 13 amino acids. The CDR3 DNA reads TGCAGCTCGGGACAGTTGATAGACTATGGCTACACCTTC. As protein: CSSGQLIDYGYTF.

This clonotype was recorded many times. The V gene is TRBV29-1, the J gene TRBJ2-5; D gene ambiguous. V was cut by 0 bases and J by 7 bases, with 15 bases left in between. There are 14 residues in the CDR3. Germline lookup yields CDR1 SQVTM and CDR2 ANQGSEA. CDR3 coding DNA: TGCAGCGTTGAAGATCACCGATTTTTAGGGACCCAGTACTTC. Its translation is CSVEDHRFLGTQYF.

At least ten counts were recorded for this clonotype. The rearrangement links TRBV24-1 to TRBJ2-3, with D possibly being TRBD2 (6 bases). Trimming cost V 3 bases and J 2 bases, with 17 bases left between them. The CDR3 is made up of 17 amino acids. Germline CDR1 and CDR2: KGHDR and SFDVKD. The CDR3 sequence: CATSDAGRTPHTDTQYF. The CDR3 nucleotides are TGTGCCACCAGTGATGCGGGACGCACCCCCCACACAGATACGCAGTATTTT.

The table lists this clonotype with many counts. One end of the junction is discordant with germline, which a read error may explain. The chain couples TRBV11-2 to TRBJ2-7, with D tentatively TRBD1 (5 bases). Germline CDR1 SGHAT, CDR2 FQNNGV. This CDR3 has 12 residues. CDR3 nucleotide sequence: TGTGCCAGCAGCTCCAGCGCGCAGGGTACCCTCTTC. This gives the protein CASSSSAQGTLF. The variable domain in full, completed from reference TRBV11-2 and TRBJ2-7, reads EAGVAQSPRYKIIEKRQSVAFWCNPISGHATLYWYQQILGQGPKLLIQFQNNGVVDDSQLPKDRFSAERLKGVDSTLKIQPAKLEDSAVYLCASSSSAQGTLFGPGTRLTVT.